This T cell receptor beta chain is from a study of T cells in Graves' hyperthyroidism and ophthalmopathy. Findings of the study overall: Blood held most thyroid clonotypes expanded above 0.001 frequency.

In its sample, this clonotype was seen many times. Its antigen is as yet unknown. Amplification of TCR beta CDR3 regions was performed using RNA transcripts as template. HTBI primers were employed in a first-round RT-PCR of the TCR CDR3. TCRdb reprocessed the multiplex PCR reads with MiXCR, giving one entry per CDR3 protein. Of 600,000 to 900,000 distinct CDR3 sequences in the sample, approximately 16% are singletons; the top ten hold roughly 8%. The CDR3 has 14 amino acids. Germline assignment: CDR1 KGHSH and CDR2 LQKENI. V was pared by 3 bases and J by 6 bases, with 15 bases between. Sequenced input: blood. The chain combines TRBV18 with TRBJ2-7; D is tentatively TRBD1 or TRBD2 (5 bases each). The receptor comes from a man between 18 and 29 years old with Graves' hyperthyroidism. The CDR3 loop is CASSPDGTLGEQYF. The CDR3 region has the DNA TGTGCCAGCTCACCCGACGGGACCCTGGGCGAGCAGTACTTC.